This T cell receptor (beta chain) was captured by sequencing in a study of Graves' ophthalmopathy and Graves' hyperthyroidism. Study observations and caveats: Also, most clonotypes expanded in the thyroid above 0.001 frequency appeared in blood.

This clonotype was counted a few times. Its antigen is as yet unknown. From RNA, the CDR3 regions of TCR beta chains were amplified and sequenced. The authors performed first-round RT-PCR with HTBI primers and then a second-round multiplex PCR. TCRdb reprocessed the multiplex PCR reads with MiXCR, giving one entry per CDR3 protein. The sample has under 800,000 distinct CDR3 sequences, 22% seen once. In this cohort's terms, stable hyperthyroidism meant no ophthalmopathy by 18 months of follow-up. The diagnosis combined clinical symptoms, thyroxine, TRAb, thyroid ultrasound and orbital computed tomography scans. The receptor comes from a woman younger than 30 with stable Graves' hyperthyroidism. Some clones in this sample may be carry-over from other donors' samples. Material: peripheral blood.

The CDR3 coding sequence is TGTGCCAGCTCACGAACGACAGGGTTGTACGAGCAGTACTTC. Its translation: CASSRTTGLYEQYF. The V gene is TRBV18, the J gene TRBJ2-7; 7 bases agree with TRBD1. The CDR3 runs 14 residues. Germline assignment: CDR1 KGHSH and CDR2 LQKENI. The V gene end was trimmed by 4 bases and the J gene end by 4 bases; junction bases not matched to a gene: 7.